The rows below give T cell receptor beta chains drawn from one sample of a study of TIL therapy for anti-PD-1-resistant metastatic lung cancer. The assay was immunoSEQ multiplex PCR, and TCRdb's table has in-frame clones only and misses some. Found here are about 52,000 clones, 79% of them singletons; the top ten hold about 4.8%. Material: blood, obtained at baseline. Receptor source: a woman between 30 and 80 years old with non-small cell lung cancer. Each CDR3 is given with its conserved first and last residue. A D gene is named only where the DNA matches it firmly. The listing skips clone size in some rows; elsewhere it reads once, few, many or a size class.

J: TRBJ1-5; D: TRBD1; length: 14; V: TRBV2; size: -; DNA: TGTGCCAGCATGGGACAGGGGGCTTATCAGCCCCAGCATTTT; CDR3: CASMGQGAYQPQHF
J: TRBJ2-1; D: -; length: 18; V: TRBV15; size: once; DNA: TGTGCCACCAGCAGAGAGTCCCCAGGTAGCGGCTCCTACAATGAGCAGTTCTTC; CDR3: CATSRESPGSGSYNEQFF
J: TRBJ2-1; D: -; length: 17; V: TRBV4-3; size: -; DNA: TGCGCCAGCAGCCAAGATGGGCGTAGGAGGAGCTACAATGAGCAGTTCTTC; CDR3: CASSQDGRRRSYNEQFF
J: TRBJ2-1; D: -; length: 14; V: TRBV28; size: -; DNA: TGTGCCAGCAGTGTGTTTTTATCCTACAATGAGCAGTTCTTC; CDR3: CASSVFLSYNEQFF
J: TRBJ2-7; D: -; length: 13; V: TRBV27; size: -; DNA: TGTGCCAGCAGCTTACAGGTATCCTACGAGCAGTACTTC; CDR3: CASSLQVSYEQYF
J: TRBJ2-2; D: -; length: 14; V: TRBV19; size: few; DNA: TGTGCCAGTAGTGACGGGGACCGCACCGGGGAGCTGTTTTTT; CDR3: CASSDGDRTGELFF
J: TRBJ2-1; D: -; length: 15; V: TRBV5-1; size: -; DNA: TGCGCCAGCAGCTTGGACCCGGACCCTTCCCGGGAGCAGTTCTTC; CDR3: CASSLDPDPSREQFF
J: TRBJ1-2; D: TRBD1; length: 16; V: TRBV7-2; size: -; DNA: TGTGCCAGCAGCTTAGCGGTTATAGGGGGCAACTATGGCTACACCTTC; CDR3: CASSLAVIGGNYGYTF
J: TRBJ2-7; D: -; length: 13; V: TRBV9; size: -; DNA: TGTGCCAGCAGCGTAGCATGGGACACCGAGCAGTACTTC; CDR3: CASSVAWDTEQYF
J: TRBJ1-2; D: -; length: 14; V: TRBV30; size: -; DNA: TGTGCCTGGACTCCTCATCAGGGGAACTATGGCTACACCTTC; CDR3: CAWTPHQGNYGYTF
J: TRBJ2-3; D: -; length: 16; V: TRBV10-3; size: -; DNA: TGTGCCATCAGTGAAGGCGAGTGGGGGCGAAGAAATACGCAGTATTTT; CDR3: CAISEGEWGRRNTQYF
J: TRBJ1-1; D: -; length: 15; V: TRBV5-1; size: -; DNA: TGCGCCAGCAGCATTACAGGGCTCATGAACACTGAAGCTTTCTTT; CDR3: CASSITGLMNTEAFF
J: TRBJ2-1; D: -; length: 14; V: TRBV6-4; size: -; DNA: TGTGCCAGCGGTACAGGGCGCGTTCTCAATGAGCAGTTCTTC; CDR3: CASGTGRVLNEQFF
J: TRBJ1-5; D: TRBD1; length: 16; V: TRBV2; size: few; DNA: TGTGCCAGCCAACTTGCTGGACAGGGCTGGAATCAGCCCCAGCATTTT; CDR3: CASQLAGQGWNQPQHF
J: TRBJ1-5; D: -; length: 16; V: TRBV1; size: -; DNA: TGCACCAGCAGCCAAGCAGGTGAGGGCTGGGATCAGCCCCAGCATTTT; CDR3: CTSSQAGEGWDQPQHF
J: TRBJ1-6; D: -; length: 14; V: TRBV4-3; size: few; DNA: TGCGCCAGCAGCCAGACAGGAGATAATTCACCCCTCCACTTT; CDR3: CASSQTGDNSPLHF
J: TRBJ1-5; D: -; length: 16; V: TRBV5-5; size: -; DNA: TGTGCCAGCAGTCTCGACATCTGGGGGGAAAATCAGCCCCAGCATTTT; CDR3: CASSLDIWGENQPQHF
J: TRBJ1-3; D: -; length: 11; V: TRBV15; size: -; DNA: TGTGCCACGCTGGCCGGAAACACCATATATTTT; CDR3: CATLAGNTIYF